The 12 T cell receptor beta chains below were found in one sample sequenced in a study of beta chain features in type 1 diabetes (dated by TCRdb to the late 2010s). Results the study describes overall, beyond this receptor: In all four CD4+ subsets, TCRB CDR3 length was moderately but significantly shorter in type 1 diabetes patients.

Libraries were made using the immunoSEQ multiplex PCR assay. All of the isolated RNA was reverse transcribed with the High Capacity cDNA Reverse Transcription Kit, so expressed TCRB transcripts were sequenced. In TCRdb, the immuneACCESS table is reduced to in-frame sequences with V and J assigned. These tables do not hold every clone; where another copy was compared, an unresolved V gene accounts for under half, and the others remain unexplained. The sample yields approximately 600,000 clones; 9.5% to 15% were counted once. The biggest ten clones account for about 0.11% of the sample. These TCRs are of unknown antigen specificity. The sequencing sample was made of naive CD4+ T cells from blood. According to the study, the label for this sample's cell subset or site signals: true naive CD4+ T cells. These receptors were collected from a man younger than 40 with type 1 diabetes.

The rearrangement links TRBV5-1 to TRBJ1-1; D is unresolved. Between the trimmed V and J ends, which lost 5 bases and 7 bases, there was a span of 21 bases. CDR1 and CDR2 from the germline V gene are SGHRS and YFSETQ. CDR3 size: 15 residues. CDR3 DNA: TGCGCCAGCAGACCGAACGGGCAGCGAGTGAATGAAGCTTTCTTT. Translated: CASRPNGQRVNEAFF.

The chain joins TRBV30 to TRBJ2-1; D perhaps matches TRBD1 (6 bases). V gave up 4 bases and J gave up 8 bases, with 12 bases separating them. Looked up from germline, CDR1 is GTSNPN and CDR2 is SVGIG (reference sequence). The CDR3 length is 12 residues. The CDR3 DNA reads as TGTGCCTGGACCCAGGGGTTGGATGAGCAGTTCTTC. The encoded protein is CAWTQGLDEQFF.

This clone was seen only a few times. The genes are TRBV19 and TRBJ1-2; 7 nucleotides align to TRBD1. The CDR3 totals 15 residues. J was trimmed by 4 bases and V by 6 bases; bases with no gene match: 11. Germline V CDR1 and CDR2: LNHDA, SQIVND (reference sequence). The CDR3 loop reads CASRPRGTDFYGYTF. As DNA, the CDR3 is TGTGCCAGTAGGCCCCGCGGGACAGATTTCTATGGCTACACCTTC.

CDR3 sequence: CASSVRGYEQYF. In DNA form, the CDR3 reads TGTGCCAGCAGTGTCAGGGGATACGAGCAGTACTTC. V gene TRBV6-5 combines with J gene TRBJ2-7, with D possibly being TRBD1 (6 bases). CDR1 MNHEY and CDR2 SVGAGI come from the germline V gene. The CDR3 runs to 12 residues. The V and J ends lost 5 bases and 4 bases respectively, with 9 bases between them.

This chain joins TRBV7-9 and TRBJ2-7; the match to TRBD2 covers 8 bases. The J segment lost 2 bases and the V segment lost 5 bases, leaving 11 bases of the junction unmatched. The germline gives CDR1 SEHNR, CDR2 FQNEAQ (reference sequence). There are 16 residues in the CDR3. This CDR3 reads CASSIGGGRPTYEQYF. The CDR3 DNA is TGTGCCAGCAGCATCGGCGGGGGGAGGCCCACCTACGAGCAGTACTTC.

This clone was recorded a few times. The genes are TRBV18 and TRBJ2-2; a weak D match, TRBD2 (5 bases). Trimming removed 5 bases from V and 3 bases from J, with 13 bases in between. This CDR3 spans 15 amino acids. Germline V gene data show CDR1 as KGHSH and CDR2 as LQKENI. The CDR3 region has the DNA TGTGCCAGCTCATCGCTCCGGGGAGACACCGGGGAGCTGTTTTTT. Protein product: CASSSLRGDTGELFF.

This clone has more than one count but fewer than ten. V gene TRBV6-4 combines with J gene TRBJ1-5; D uncertain. Germline values: CDR1 MRHNA, CDR2 SNTAGT. Trimming removed 8 bases from V and 4 bases from J, with 15 bases in between. The CDR3 runs 14 residues. The chain's CDR3 is CASETDGGNQPQHF. CDR3 DNA sequence: TGTGCCAGCGAGACGGACGGTGGGAATCAGCCCCAGCATTTT.

This clone was detected only a few times. This chain links TRBV29-1 with TRBJ1-5; 8 bases fit TRBD1. V lost 5 bases and J lost 6; bases outside the gene matches: 9. CDR3 size: 14 residues. The germline V gene has CDR1 SQVTM and CDR2 ANQGSEA. The CDR3 loop reads CSVSDREFGQPQHF. CDR3 nucleotides: TGCAGCGTTTCGGACAGGGAATTTGGTCAGCCCCAGCATTTT.

This clone has more than one count but fewer than ten. V and J are TRBV30 and TRBJ2-3; the D call may be TRBD1 or TRBD2 (5 bases each). With 6 bases removed from V and 0 bases from J, the gap between germline ends came to 22 bases. CDR3 size: 17 residues. Germline loops: CDR1 GTSNPN, CDR2 SVGIG (reference sequence). The CDR3 loop is CACRPLGRYTSTDTQYF. The DNA of the CDR3 is TGTGCCTGCCGGCCCTTGGGACGTTACACTAGCACAGATACGCAGTATTTT.

The chain is built from TRBV5-6 and TRBJ1-5; weak D call: TRBD1 (5 bases). Trimming took off 4 bases at V and 7 bases at J, with 21 bases between the two ends. The germline gives CDR1 SGHDT, CDR2 YYEEEE. CDR3 length: 16 amino acids. CDR3 sequence reads: CASSRGGQGFWQPQHF. The CDR3 DNA reads TGTGCCAGCAGCCGAGGAGGGCAGGGTTTTTGGCAGCCCCAGCATTTT.

The V gene is TRBV6-5, the J gene TRBJ1-2, with unresolved D. Germline V gives CDR1 MNHEY, CDR2 SVGAGI. The ends were cut back, 2 bases at V and 4 bases at J, with 14 bases in the middle. The CDR3 loop spans 15 amino acids. Here the CDR3 reads CASSYAGGGSYGYTF. The CDR3 bases are TGTGCCAGCAGTTACGCCGGTGGTGGATCCTATGGCTACACCTTC.

This clone showed up just a few times. The chain uses TRBV7-9 and TRBJ2-1; D gene uncertain. The CDR3 runs to 11 residues. The V and J ends lost 6 bases and 9 bases respectively, with 9 bases between them. The germline CDR1 and CDR2 sequences are SEHNR and FQNEAQ (reference sequence). CDR3 DNA sequence: TGTGCCAGCAGTCTCCGACTTGAGCAGTTCTTC. This codes for CASSLRLEQFF.